The entry that follows covers one T cell receptor (beta chain) sequence. Participants were aged about 18 to 100 years, lived in about two dozen US areas, and enrolled virtually. Cohorts were determined from participant-reported clinical history. Germline-derived CDR1 and CDR2 are SGHDN and FVKESK. This CDR3 comprises 15 residues. V shed 1 base, J shed 6 bases, and the junction held 8 bases outside the gene matches. These data come from a study of blood T cell repertoires in COVID-19. Study at large: The United States, Italy and Spain supplied acute and convalescent COVID-19 samples. PBMCs, B-cell-depleted T cells, or T cells were the source of the cDNA or gDNA that made up the material.

The assay was immunoSEQ multiplex PCR, and TCRdb's table has in-frame clones only and misses some. The sample yields about 240,000 clones, more than 75% seen once. Sequences were obtained from PBMCs or T cells enriched from blood (not recorded which). The chain recombines TRBV14 with TRBJ2-7; 8 positions agree with TRBD2. The origin of this receptor is a woman aged 40 to 50 with acute COVID-19. CDR3 sequence (DNA): TGTGCCAGCAGCCAAGCCATTGGACTAGCTGGCGAGCAGTACTTC. Its translation is CASSQAIGLAGEQYF.